The sequence of this T cell receptor (beta chain) was determined in a study of T cell repertoires in cytomegalovirus infection. As for the study in general: Signatures in public TCR beta sequences pointed to both CMV infection and matching HLA type.

Study-wide results and limits: The ex vivo response showed dominance by HLA-C-restricted CMV-specific TCR beta clonotypes. Pooled public TCR beta family frequency picked out CMV carriers with the relevant HLA.

From the reads, TCRdb called clonotypes with MiXCR, one entry per CDR3 protein. This table has over 150,000 distinct CDR3 sequences, 14% appearing once. This clonotype came up a few times. Its antigen remains unknown. The trim removed 4 bases at V and 3 bases at J, leaving 8 bases unmatched. This CDR3 is built from 16 residues. The V gene's germline CDR1 is MNHEY and CDR2 SVGEGT. Sequenced: PBMCs. The chain is built from TRBV6-2 or TRBV6-3 and TRBJ2-2; 7 bases match TRBD2. The receptor was isolated from a human donor in good health (CMV status not recorded). Some clones in this sample may be carry-over from other donors' samples. This CDR3 is CASSLRGRAHTGELFF. The CDR3, as DNA: TGTGCCAGCAGTTTACGGGGGAGGGCCCACACCGGGGAGCTGTTTTTT.